This TCR beta chain was found in a study of human versus mouse CDR3 diversity and MHC coevolution. Whole-study findings and limits: Human CDR3s averaged more deletions and insertions than mouse CDR3s. Humans had the largest estimated TCR beta repertoire, 1.5 million to 2 million clonotypes. Human T cells underwent selection on six different MHC II alleles.

Germline values: CDR1 SEHNR, CDR2 FQNEAQ (reference sequence). The CDR3 length is 14 residues. V gave up 5 bases and J gave up 5 bases, with 15 bases separating them. Comment on this clone: Its antigen is not known.

Sequencing used immunoSEQ multiplex PCR; TCRdb keeps in-frame clones, though not all of them. The sample lists 55,000 to 65,000 clones, around 94% seen once, with under 20% in the top ten. Sorting isolated naive CD4 T cells lacking CD45RO and expressing CD62L. This clonotype originated in a person in their sixties in good health. This rearrangement joins TRBV7-9 to TRBJ2-5; D may be TRBD1 (6 bases). Input material: naive CD4+ T cells from blood. The subset denotes: CD45RO-negative CD62L-positive naive CD4 T cells. CDR3 in DNA: TGTGCCAGCAGCCGAGACCCAGGGGCGGAGACCCAGTACTTC. It codes for CASSRDPGAETQYF.